This TCR beta chain is from a study of control samples from healthy donors and cancer patients. Germline V lookup: CDR1 SGHNT, CDR2 YYREEE (reference sequence). V shed 5 bases and J shed 6 bases, with 8 bases lying between them. This CDR3 region has 11 residues. This clone came up a few times. Data came from immunoSEQ multiplex PCR; TCRdb stores just in-frame clones and leaves some out. The sample has approximately 86,000 clones; about 85% are singletons. This TCR came from a woman in her forties in good health. What was sequenced was blood. The chain employs TRBV5-4 and TRBJ1-1; D is possibly TRBD1 (5 bases). The CDR3 here is CASRGASEAFF. The CDR3 DNA sequence: TGTGCCAGCAGAGGGGCATCTGAAGCTTTCTTT.